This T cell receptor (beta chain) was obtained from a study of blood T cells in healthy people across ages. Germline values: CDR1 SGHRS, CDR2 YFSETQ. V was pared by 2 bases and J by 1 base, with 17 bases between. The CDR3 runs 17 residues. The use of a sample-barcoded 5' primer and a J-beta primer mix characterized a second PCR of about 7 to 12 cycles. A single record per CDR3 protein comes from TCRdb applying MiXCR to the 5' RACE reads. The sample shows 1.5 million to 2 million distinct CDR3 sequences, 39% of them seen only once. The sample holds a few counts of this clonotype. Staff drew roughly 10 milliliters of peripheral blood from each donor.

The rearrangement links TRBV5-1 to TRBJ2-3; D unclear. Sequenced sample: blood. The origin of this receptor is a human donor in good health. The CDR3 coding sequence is TGCGCCAGCAGCTTTGGGTTTTTGGGAAGCGGCACAGATACGCAGTATTTT. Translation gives CASSFGFLGSGTDTQYF.